This T cell receptor (beta chain) was found in a study of T cell responses to AZD1222 COVID-19 vaccine. Remarks on this clone: Its antigen is still unknown.

Study outcomes and limitations: Epitopes outside B.1.351 and B.1.1.7 mutated regions reportedly drew nearly half of spike TCRs.

V lost 4 bases to trimming and J lost 4 bases, with 18 bases between them. This CDR3 comprises 17 residues. The germline CDR1 and CDR2 sequences are SGHNT and YYREEE (reference sequence). Profiled with immunoSEQ multiplex PCR; TCRdb holds only in-frame clones, not every one. The sample contains 240,000 or so clones, 90% to 95% of which appear only once. This specimen consisted of peripheral blood, obtained on day 0 of AZD1222 vaccination. The receptor's source is an adult in good health. J is TRBJ1-6 and V is TRBV5-4, with TRBD1 as a possible D gene (5 bases). CDR3 bases: TGTGCCAGCAGCCATAAACCCCAGGGATTTTATAATTCACCCCTCCACTTT. It is translated as CASSHKPQGFYNSPLHF.